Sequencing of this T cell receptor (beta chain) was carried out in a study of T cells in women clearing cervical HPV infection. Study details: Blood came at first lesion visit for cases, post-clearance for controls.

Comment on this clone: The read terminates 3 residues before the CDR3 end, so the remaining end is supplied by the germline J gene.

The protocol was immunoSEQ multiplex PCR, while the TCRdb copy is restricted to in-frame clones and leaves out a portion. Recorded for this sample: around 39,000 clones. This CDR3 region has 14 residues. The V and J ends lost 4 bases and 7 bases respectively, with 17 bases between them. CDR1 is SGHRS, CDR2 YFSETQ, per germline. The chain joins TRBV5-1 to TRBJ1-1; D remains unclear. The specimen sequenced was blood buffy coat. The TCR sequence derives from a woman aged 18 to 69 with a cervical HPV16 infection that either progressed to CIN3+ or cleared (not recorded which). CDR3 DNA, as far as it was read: TGCGCCAGCAGCGTTACAGCTTCCATAAGTGAA. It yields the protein CASSVTASISE. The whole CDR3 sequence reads CASSVTASISEAFF.